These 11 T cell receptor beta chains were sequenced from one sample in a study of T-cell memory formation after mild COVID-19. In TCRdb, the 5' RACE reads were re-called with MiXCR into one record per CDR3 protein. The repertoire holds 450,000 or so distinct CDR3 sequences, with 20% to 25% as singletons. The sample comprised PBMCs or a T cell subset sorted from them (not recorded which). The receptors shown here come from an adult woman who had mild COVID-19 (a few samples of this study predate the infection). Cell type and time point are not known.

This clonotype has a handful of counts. DNA of the CDR3: TGTGCCAGCAGCTTGCAGGGGTACAGCAATGAGCAGTTCTTC. Residues: CASSLQGYSNEQFF. V gene TRBV6-5 combines with J gene TRBJ2-1, with D possibly TRBD1 on 6 matching bases. The CDR3 spans 14 residues. V dropped 6 bases and J dropped 6 bases, with 15 bases sitting between them. From germline, CDR1 is MNHEY and CDR2 SVGAGI.

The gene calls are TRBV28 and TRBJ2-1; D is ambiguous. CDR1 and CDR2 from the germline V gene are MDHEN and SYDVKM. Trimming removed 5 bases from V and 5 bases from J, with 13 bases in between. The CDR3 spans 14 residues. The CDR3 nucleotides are TGTGCCAGCAGTCTCCTGGACCACAACAATGAGCAGTTCTTC. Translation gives CASSLLDHNNEQFF. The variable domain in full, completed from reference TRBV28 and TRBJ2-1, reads DVKVTQSSRYLVKRTGEKVFLECVQDMDHENMFWYRQDPGLGLRLIYFSYDVKMKEKGDIPEGYSVSREKKERFSLILESASTNQTSMYLCASSLLDHNNEQFFGPGTRLTVL.

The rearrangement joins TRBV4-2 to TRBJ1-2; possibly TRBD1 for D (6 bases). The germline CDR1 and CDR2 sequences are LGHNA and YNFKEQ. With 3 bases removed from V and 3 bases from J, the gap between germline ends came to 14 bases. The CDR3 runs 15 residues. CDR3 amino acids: CASSHNRVFDYGYTF. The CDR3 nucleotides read TGTGCCAGCAGCCATAACAGGGTGTTCGACTATGGCTACACCTTC.

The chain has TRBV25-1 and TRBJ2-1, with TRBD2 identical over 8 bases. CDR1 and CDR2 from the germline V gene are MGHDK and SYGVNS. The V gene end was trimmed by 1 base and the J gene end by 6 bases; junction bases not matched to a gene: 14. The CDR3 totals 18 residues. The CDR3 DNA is TGTGCCAGCAGTGAATCAGGCCTGGGACTAGGTTTTCTCAATGAGCAGTTCTTC. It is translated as CASSESGLGLGFLNEQFF.

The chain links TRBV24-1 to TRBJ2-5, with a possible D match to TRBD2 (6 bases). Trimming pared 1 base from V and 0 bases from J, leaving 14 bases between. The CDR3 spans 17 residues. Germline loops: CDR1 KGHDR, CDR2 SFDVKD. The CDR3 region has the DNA TGTGCCACCAGTGATTTTCGAAGCGGAGGGTACCAAGAGACCCAGTACTTC. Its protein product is CATSDFRSGGYQETQYF.

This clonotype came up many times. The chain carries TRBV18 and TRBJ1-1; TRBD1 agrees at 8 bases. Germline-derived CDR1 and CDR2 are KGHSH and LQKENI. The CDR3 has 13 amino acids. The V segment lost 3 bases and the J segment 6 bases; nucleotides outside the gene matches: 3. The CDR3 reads CASSPAGGPEAFF. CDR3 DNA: TGTGCCAGCTCACCTGCAGGGGGCCCTGAAGCTTTCTTT.

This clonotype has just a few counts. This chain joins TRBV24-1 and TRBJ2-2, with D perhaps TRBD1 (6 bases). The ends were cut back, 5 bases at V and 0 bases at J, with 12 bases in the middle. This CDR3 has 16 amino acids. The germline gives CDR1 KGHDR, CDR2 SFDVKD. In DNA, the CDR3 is TGTGCCACCAGTGGACCCGAGGGGGCGAACACCGGGGAGCTGTTTTTT. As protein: CATSGPEGANTGELFF.

This CDR3 is CASSLRSGTSGYEQYF. The CDR3 region has the DNA TGCGCCAGCAGCTTGCGATCCGGGACTAGCGGCTACGAGCAGTACTTC. The chain has TRBV5-1 and TRBJ2-7, with 11 nucleotides matching TRBD2. Germline values: CDR1 SGHRS, CDR2 YFSETQ. CDR3 size: 16 residues. With 1 base clipped from V and 3 bases from J, the junction kept 6 bases outside the gene matches.

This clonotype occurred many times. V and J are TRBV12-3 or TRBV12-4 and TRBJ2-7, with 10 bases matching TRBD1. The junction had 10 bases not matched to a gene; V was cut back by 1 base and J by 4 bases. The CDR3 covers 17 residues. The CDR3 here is CASSLVLPGQGRYEQYF. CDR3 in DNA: TGTGCCAGCAGTTTAGTGCTCCCGGGACAGGGGAGGTACGAGCAGTACTTC.

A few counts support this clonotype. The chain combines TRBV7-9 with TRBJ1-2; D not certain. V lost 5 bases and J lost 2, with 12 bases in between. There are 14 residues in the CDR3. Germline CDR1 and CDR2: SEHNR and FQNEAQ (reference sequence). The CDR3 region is CASSTPGGNYGYTF. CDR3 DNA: TGTGCCAGCAGCACCCCGGGAGGGAACTATGGCTACACCTTC.

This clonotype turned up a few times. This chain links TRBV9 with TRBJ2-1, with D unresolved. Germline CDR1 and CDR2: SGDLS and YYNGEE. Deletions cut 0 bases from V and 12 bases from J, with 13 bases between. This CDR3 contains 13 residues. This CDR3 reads CASSVVDGGGQFF. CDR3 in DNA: TGTGCCAGCAGCGTAGTGGACGGCGGTGGGCAGTTCTTC.